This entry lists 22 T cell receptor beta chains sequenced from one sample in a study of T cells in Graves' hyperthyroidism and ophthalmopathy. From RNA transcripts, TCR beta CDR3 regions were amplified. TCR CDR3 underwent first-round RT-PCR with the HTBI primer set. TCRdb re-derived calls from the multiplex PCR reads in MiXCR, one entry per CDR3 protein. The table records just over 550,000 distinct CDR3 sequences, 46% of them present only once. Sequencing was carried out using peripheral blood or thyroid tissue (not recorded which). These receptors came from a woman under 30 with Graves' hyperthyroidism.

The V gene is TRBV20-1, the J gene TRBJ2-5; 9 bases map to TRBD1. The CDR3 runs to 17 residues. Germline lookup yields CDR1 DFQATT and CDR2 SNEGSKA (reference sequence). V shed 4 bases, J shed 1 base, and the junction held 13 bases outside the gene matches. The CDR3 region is CSANWDRDRESQETQYF. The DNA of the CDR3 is TGCAGTGCTAACTGGGACAGGGACCGCGAATCCCAAGAGACCCAGTACTTC.

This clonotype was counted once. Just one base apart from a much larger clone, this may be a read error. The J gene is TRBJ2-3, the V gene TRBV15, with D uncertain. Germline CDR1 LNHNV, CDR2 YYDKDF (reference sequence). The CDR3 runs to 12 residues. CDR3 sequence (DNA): TGTGCCACCAGTATTAGACCAGATACGCCGTATTTT. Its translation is CATSIRPDTPYF. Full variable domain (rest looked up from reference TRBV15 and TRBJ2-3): DAMVIQNPRYQVTQFGKPVTLSCSQTLNHNVMYWYQQKSSQAPKLLFHYYDKDFNNEADTPDNFQSRRPNTSFCFLDIRSPGLGDTAMYLCATSIRPDTPYFGPGTRLTVL.

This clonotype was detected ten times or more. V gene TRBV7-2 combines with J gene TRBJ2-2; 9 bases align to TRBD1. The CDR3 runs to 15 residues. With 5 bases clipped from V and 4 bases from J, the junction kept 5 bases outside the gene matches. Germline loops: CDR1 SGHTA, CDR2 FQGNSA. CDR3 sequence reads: CASSPGTGSTGELFF. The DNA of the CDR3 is TGTGCCAGCAGCCCCGGGACAGGGAGCACCGGGGAGCTGTTTTTT. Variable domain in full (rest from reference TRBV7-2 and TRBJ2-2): GAGVSQSPSNKVTEKGKDVELRCDPISGHTALYWYRQSLGQGLEFLIYFQGNSAPDKSGLPSDRFSAERTGGSVSTLTIQRTQQEDSAVYLCASSPGTGSTGELFFGEGSRLTVL.

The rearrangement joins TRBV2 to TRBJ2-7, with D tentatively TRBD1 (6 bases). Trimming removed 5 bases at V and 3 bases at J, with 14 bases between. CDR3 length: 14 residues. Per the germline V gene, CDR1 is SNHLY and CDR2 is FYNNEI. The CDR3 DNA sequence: TGTGCCAGCAGTTCGTACCGGGACAACTACGAGCAGTACTTC. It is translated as CASSSYRDNYEQYF.

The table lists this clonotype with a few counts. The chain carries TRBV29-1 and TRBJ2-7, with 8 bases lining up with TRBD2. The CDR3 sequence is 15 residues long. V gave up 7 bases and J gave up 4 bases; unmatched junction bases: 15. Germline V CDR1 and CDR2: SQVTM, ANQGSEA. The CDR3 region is CSAQAGGAASYEQYF. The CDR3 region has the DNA TGCAGCGCCCAGGCGGGGGGCGCCGCCTCGTACGAGCAGTACTTC.

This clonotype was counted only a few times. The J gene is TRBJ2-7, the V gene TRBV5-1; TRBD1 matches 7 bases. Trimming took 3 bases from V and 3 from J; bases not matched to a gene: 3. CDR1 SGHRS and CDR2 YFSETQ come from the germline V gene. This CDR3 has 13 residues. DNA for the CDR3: TGCGCCAGCAGCTCGGGACAGAACTACGAGCAGTACTTC. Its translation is CASSSGQNYEQYF.

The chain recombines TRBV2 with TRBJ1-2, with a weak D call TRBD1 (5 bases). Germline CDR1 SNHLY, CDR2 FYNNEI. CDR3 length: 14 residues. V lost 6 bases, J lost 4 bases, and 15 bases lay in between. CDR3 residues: CASRGTGNSYGYTF. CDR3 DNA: TGTGCCAGCAGAGGGACGGGCAACTCCTATGGCTACACCTTC.

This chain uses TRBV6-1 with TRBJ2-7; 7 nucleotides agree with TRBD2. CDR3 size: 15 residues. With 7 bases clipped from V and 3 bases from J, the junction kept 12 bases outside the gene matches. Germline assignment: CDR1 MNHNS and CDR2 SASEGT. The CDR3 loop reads CASTVLGGDGYEQYF. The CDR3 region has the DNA TGTGCCAGCACAGTACTGGGAGGGGATGGCTACGAGCAGTACTTC.

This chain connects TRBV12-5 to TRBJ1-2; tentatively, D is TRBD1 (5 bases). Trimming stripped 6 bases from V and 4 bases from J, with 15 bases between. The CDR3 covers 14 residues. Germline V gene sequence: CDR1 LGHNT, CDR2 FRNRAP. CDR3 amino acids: CASGIPGRSYGYTF. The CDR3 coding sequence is TGTGCTAGTGGGATCCCAGGGAGATCCTATGGCTACACCTTC. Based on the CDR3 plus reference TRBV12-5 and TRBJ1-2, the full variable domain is DARVTQTPRHKVTEMGQEVTMRCQPILGHNTVFWYRQTMMQGLELLAYFRNRAPLDDSGMPKDRFSAEMPDATLATLKIQPSEPRDSAVYFCASGIPGRSYGYTFGSGTRLTVV.

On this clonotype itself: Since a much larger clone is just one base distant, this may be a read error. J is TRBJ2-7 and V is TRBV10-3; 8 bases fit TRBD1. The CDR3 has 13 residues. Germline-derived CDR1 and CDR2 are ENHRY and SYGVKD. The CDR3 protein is CTISGQGLNEQYF. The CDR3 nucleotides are TGTACCATCAGCGGACAGGGATTGAACGAGCAGTACTTC.

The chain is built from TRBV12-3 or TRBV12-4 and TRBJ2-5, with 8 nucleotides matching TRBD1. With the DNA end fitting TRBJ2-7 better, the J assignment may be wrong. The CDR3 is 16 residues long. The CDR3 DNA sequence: TGTGCCAGCAGACCAATCGGACAGGGCTTTTACTACGAGCAGTACTTC. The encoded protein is CASRPIGQGFYYEQYF.

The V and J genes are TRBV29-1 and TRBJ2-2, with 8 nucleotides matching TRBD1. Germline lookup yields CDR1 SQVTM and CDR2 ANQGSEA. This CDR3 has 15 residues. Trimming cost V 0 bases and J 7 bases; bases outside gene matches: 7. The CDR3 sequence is CSVEESRGRIGELFF. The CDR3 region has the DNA TGCAGCGTTGAAGAGTCCAGGGGGCGGATCGGGGAGCTGTTTTTT.

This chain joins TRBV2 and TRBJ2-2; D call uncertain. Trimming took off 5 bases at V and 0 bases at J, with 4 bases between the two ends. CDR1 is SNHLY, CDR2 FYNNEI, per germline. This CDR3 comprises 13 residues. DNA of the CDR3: TGTGCCAGCAGTTGGGCGAACACCGGGGAGCTGTTTTTT. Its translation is CASSWANTGELFF.

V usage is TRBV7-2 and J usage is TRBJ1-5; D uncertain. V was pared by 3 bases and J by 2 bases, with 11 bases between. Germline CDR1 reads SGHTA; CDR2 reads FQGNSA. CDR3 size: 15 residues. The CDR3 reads CASSFYPEGNQPQHF. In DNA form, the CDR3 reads TGTGCCAGCAGCTTTTATCCGGAGGGCAATCAGCCCCAGCATTTT.

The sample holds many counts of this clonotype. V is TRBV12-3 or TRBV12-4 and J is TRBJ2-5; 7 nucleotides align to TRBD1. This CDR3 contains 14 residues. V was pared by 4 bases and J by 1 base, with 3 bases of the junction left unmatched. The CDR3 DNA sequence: TGTGCCAGCAGTTCGACAGGGCTCCAAGAGACCCAGTACTTC. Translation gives CASSSTGLQETQYF.

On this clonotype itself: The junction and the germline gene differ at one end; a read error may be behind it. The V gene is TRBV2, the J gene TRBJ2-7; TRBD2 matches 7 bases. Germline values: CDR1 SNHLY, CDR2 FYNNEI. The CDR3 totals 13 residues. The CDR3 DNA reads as TGTGCCAGCAGTGTACAGCGGGATGGGGAGCAGTGCTTC. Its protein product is CASSVQRDGEQCF.

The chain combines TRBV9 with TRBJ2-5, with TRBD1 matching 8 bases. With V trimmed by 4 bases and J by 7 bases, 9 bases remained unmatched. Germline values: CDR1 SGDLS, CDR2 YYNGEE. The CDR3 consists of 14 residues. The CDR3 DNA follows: TGTGCCAGCAGCAAACCCGGGACAGGTATGACCCAGTACTTC. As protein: CASSKPGTGMTQYF. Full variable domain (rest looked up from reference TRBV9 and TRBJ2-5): DSGVTQTPKHLITATGQRVTLRCSPRSGDLSVYWYQQSLDQGLQFLIQYYNGEERAKGNILERFSAQQFPDLHSELNLSSLELGDSALYFCASSKPGTGMTQYFGPGTRLLVL.

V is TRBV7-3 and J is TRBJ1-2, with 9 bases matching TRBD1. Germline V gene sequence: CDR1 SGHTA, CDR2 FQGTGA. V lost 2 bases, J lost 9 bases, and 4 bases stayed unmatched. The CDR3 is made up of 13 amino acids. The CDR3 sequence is CASSLADRGRYTF. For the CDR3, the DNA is TGTGCCAGCAGCTTAGCGGACAGGGGTCGCTACACCTTC. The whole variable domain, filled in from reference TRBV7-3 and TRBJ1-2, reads GAGVSQTPSNKVTEKGKYVELRCDPISGHTALYWYRQSLGQGPEFLIYFQGTGAADDSGLPNDRFFAVRPEGSVSTLKIQRTERGDSAVYLCASSLADRGRYTFGSGTRLTVV.

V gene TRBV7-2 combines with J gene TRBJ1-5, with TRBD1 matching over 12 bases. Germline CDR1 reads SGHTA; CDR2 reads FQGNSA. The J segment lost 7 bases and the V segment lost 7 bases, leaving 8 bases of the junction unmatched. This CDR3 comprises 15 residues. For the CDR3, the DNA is TGTGCCAGCACCGACCGGGACAGGGGGCTGCAGCCCCAGCATTTT. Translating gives CASTDRDRGLQPQHF.

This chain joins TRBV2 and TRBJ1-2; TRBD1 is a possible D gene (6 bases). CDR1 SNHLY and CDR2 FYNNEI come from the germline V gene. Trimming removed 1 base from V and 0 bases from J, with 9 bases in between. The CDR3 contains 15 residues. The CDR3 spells CASSEVGQTNYGYTF. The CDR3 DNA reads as TGTGCCAGCAGTGAAGTCGGACAGACTAACTATGGCTACACCTTC.

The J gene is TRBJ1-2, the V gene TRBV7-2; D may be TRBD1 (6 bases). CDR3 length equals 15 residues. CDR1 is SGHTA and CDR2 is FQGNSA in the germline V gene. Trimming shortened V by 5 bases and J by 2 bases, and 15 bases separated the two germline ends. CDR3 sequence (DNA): TGTGCCAGCAGCCAAGCGGCAGGGGTCAACTATGGCTACACCTTC. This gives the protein CASSQAAGVNYGYTF.

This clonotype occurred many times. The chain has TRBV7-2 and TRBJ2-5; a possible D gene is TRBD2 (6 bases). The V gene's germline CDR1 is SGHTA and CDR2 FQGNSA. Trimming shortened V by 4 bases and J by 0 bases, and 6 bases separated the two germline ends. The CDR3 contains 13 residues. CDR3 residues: CASSWDYQETQYF. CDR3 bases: TGTGCCAGCAGCTGGGACTACCAAGAGACCCAGTACTTC.